The TCR beta chain under discussion was sequenced for a study of cytomegalovirus exposure and HLA in healthy donors. Note on this clone: What it binds is unknown.

Sequencing used immunoSEQ multiplex PCR; TCRdb keeps in-frame clones, though not all of them. This table holds some 120,000 clones, 85% to 90% found once. It was the approximately 120-subject validation cohort, separate from the approximately 620-subject first cohort, to which the donors belonged. Germline CDR1 reads MDHEN; CDR2 reads SYDVKM. Germline trimming cut 4 bases from V and 1 base from J; bases unmatched to any gene: 6. The CDR3 runs to 15 residues. Study findings and constraints: Reportedly, cytomegalovirus status was diagnosed with high sensitivity and specificity. The authors listed 150 to 200 TCR beta chains as cytomegalovirus-associated. There were three CMV-associated chains whose specificity for CMV antigens was confirmed in vitro.

The chain is built from TRBV28 and TRBJ1-2; 7 nucleotides match TRBD1. The sequence was obtained from a woman aged 18-29 years in good health and CMV-seronegative. Sequenced sample: PBMCs. The CDR3 coding sequence is TGTGCCAGCAGTTCCCGGGACAGCTTTAACTATGGCTACACCTTC. Translating gives CASSSRDSFNYGYTF.